These T cell receptor beta chains were read from a single sample in a study of T-cell memory formation after mild COVID-19. Using its own MiXCR run on the 5' RACE reads, TCRdb lists one record per CDR3 protein. Of 150,000 to 200,000 distinct CDR3 sequences listed, about 14% are singletons. Sequencing was performed on PBMCs or a T cell subset sorted from them (not recorded which). The receptor source for this set is an adult woman who had mild COVID-19 (a few samples of this study predate the infection). Cell type and time point are not known. CDR3s include the opening cysteine and the closing phenylalanine or tryptophan. A D gene is named only where the DNA matches it firmly. Where a row states a size, it is once, few, many or the class of an expanded clone; other rows omit it.

clone_size: .; j_call: TRBJ1-1; d_call: .; v_call: TRBV14; cdr3_aa: CASSQGPVNTEAFF; cdr3_nt: TGTGCCAGCAGCCAAGGGCCCGTGAACACTGAAGCTTTCTTT
clone_size: .; j_call: TRBJ2-1; d_call: TRBD2; v_call: TRBV4-1; cdr3_aa: CASSHVTLAGGQNEQFF; cdr3_nt: TGCGCCAGCAGCCATGTAACTCTAGCGGGGGGACAAAATGAGCAGTTCTTC
clone_size: few; j_call: TRBJ2-7; d_call: .; v_call: TRBV14; cdr3_aa: CASSLRDNLYEQYF; cdr3_nt: TGTGCCAGCAGCCTCAGGGACAACCTATACGAGCAGTACTTC
clone_size: .; j_call: TRBJ2-7; d_call: .; v_call: TRBV7-9; cdr3_aa: CASSLGGSASYEQYF; cdr3_nt: TGTGCCAGCAGCTTAGGCGGCAGCGCCTCCTACGAGCAGTACTTC
clone_size: few; j_call: TRBJ2-7; d_call: .; v_call: TRBV21-1; cdr3_aa: CASTRGQTTYEQYF; cdr3_nt: TGTGCCAGCACTCGGGGACAGACGACCTACGAGCAGTACTTC
clone_size: few; j_call: TRBJ1-2; d_call: .; v_call: TRBV3-1; cdr3_aa: CASSQDGQSGYTF; cdr3_nt: TGTGCCAGCAGCCAAGATGGCCAGAGTGGCTACACCTTC
clone_size: .; j_call: TRBJ1-3; d_call: .; v_call: TRBV4-1; cdr3_aa: CASSPPGLGNTIYF; cdr3_nt: TGCGCCAGCAGCCCACCGGGGCTCGGAAACACCATATATTTT
clone_size: few; j_call: TRBJ2-7; d_call: TRBD1; v_call: TRBV19; cdr3_aa: CASRDRTYEQYF; cdr3_nt: TGTGCCAGCCGGGACAGGACCTACGAGCAGTACTTC
clone_size: few; j_call: TRBJ2-3; d_call: .; v_call: TRBV5-1; cdr3_aa: CASSEIQGTPYRGYF; cdr3_nt: TGCGCCAGCAGCGAGATACAGGGAACCCCTTACCGGGGGTATTTT
clone_size: many; j_call: TRBJ2-5; d_call: .; v_call: TRBV5-4; cdr3_aa: CASSLSRYQETQYF; cdr3_nt: TGTGCCAGCAGCTTATCCCGGTACCAAGAGACCCAGTACTTC
clone_size: .; j_call: TRBJ1-4; d_call: TRBD1; v_call: TRBV27; cdr3_aa: CASSPTGNNEKLFF; cdr3_nt: TGTGCCAGCAGTCCGACAGGGAATAATGAAAAACTGTTTTTT
clone_size: .; j_call: TRBJ2-3; d_call: TRBD2; v_call: TRBV6-5; cdr3_aa: CASSYSSLAGKGGTQYF; cdr3_nt: TGTGCCAGCAGTTACTCGTCCCTAGCGGGGAAGGGTGGTACGCAGTATTTT
clone_size: few; j_call: TRBJ2-5; d_call: .; v_call: TRBV5-1; cdr3_aa: CASSRLGNRETQYF; cdr3_nt: TGCGCCAGCAGCCGACTGGGAAATAGAGAGACCCAGTACTTC
clone_size: .; j_call: TRBJ1-2; d_call: .; v_call: TRBV5-4; cdr3_aa: CASSLDPRVSYGYTF; cdr3_nt: TGTGCCAGCAGCTTGGACCCCAGGGTTTCCTATGGCTACACCTTC
clone_size: .; j_call: TRBJ2-3; d_call: .; v_call: TRBV10-3; cdr3_aa: CAISESFRDTDTQYF; cdr3_nt: TGTGCCATCAGTGAAAGCTTCAGGGACACAGATACGCAGTATTTT
clone_size: .; j_call: TRBJ1-2; d_call: TRBD1; v_call: TRBV10-3; cdr3_aa: CAIRGTDSNGYTF; cdr3_nt: TGTGCCATCAGGGGGACAGACTCCAATGGCTACACCTTC
clone_size: .; j_call: TRBJ2-7; d_call: .; v_call: TRBV12-3/TRBV12-4; cdr3_aa: CASSLGGDFYEQYF; cdr3_nt: TGTGCCAGCTCCCTAGGCGGGGACTTTTACGAGCAGTACTTC
clone_size: few; j_call: TRBJ2-7; d_call: .; v_call: TRBV29-1; cdr3_aa: CSVEDLQGQPYEQYF; cdr3_nt: TGCAGCGTTGAAGATCTACAGGGTCAACCCTACGAGCAGTACTTC
clone_size: .; j_call: TRBJ1-1; d_call: TRBD1; v_call: TRBV7-3; cdr3_aa: CASSLRQGLSTEAFF; cdr3_nt: TGTGCCAGCAGCCTCAGACAGGGATTAAGCACTGAAGCTTTCTTT
clone_size: few; j_call: TRBJ2-3; d_call: TRBD2; v_call: TRBV10-3; cdr3_aa: CAISELAGPTDTQYF; cdr3_nt: TGTGCCATCAGTGAACTAGCGGGTCCCACAGATACGCAGTATTTT
clone_size: .; j_call: TRBJ2-7; d_call: TRBD1; v_call: TRBV6-5; cdr3_aa: CASSHILGTGNNEQYF; cdr3_nt: TGTGCCAGCAGTCATATTCTCGGGACAGGGAACAACGAGCAGTACTTC
clone_size: few; j_call: TRBJ2-1; d_call: TRBD2; v_call: TRBV20-1; cdr3_aa: CSAGGTNKRSEQFF; cdr3_nt: TGCAGTGCGGGAGGGACTAATAAAAGGAGCGAGCAGTTCTTC
clone_size: few; j_call: TRBJ2-6; d_call: .; v_call: TRBV6-2/TRBV6-3; cdr3_aa: CASTDWGLFSGANVLTF; cdr3_nt: TGTGCCAGCACCGACTGGGGACTCTTCTCTGGGGCCAACGTCCTGACTTTC
clone_size: few; j_call: TRBJ2-4; d_call: TRBD1; v_call: TRBV28; cdr3_aa: CASTGGVWDIQYF; cdr3_nt: TGTGCCAGTACAGGGGGCGTTTGGGACATTCAGTACTTC
clone_size: .; j_call: TRBJ2-7; d_call: TRBD2; v_call: TRBV2; cdr3_aa: CASSDGGASYEQYF; cdr3_nt: TGTGCCAGCAGTGACGGGGGGGCATCGTACGAGCAGTACTTC
clone_size: many; j_call: TRBJ2-7; d_call: .; v_call: TRBV24-1; cdr3_aa: CATSDSLWAGVQYF; cdr3_nt: TGTGCCACCAGTGATTCCCTTTGGGCAGGGGTGCAGTACTTC
clone_size: few; j_call: TRBJ2-5; d_call: .; v_call: TRBV4-2; cdr3_aa: CASASVYTGGAGGETQYF; cdr3_nt: TGTGCCAGCGCATCCGTCTATACAGGGGGCGCGGGAGGGGAGACCCAGTACTTC
clone_size: many; j_call: TRBJ2-2; d_call: .; v_call: TRBV25-1; cdr3_aa: CASSDWGRTTGELFF; cdr3_nt: TGTGCCAGCAGTGATTGGGGCAGAACCACCGGGGAGCTGTTTTTT
clone_size: .; j_call: TRBJ2-2; d_call: .; v_call: TRBV2; cdr3_aa: CASSEAIIGELFF; cdr3_nt: TGTGCCAGCAGTGAAGCGATAATCGGGGAGCTGTTTTTT
clone_size: few; j_call: TRBJ2-5; d_call: TRBD2; v_call: TRBV12-3/TRBV12-4; cdr3_aa: CASSFLGTSKETQYF; cdr3_nt: TGTGCCAGCAGTTTCCTCGGGACTAGTAAAGAGACCCAGTACTTC
clone_size: .; j_call: TRBJ2-1; d_call: .; v_call: TRBV4-3; cdr3_aa: CASSQGAPGMSYNEQFF; cdr3_nt: TGCGCCAGCAGCCAAGGCGCTCCGGGAATGTCCTACAATGAGCAGTTCTTC
clone_size: many; j_call: TRBJ2-7; d_call: .; v_call: TRBV24-1; cdr3_aa: CATSDGSSYEQYF; cdr3_nt: TGTGCCACCAGTGATGGATCATCCTACGAGCAGTACTTC
clone_size: few; j_call: TRBJ1-1; d_call: .; v_call: TRBV6-5; cdr3_aa: CATRKEGIEAFF; cdr3_nt: TGTGCCACCAGAAAAGAGGGGATTGAAGCTTTCTTT
clone_size: many; j_call: TRBJ2-7; d_call: TRBD1; v_call: TRBV20-1; cdr3_aa: CSARDHRGPGYEQYF; cdr3_nt: TGCAGTGCTAGGGACCACAGGGGTCCGGGGTACGAGCAGTACTTC
clone_size: .; j_call: TRBJ1-2; d_call: TRBD1; v_call: TRBV9; cdr3_aa: CASSADREYGYTF; cdr3_nt: TGTGCCAGCAGCGCGGACAGGGAGTACGGCTACACCTTC
clone_size: .; j_call: TRBJ2-5; d_call: .; v_call: TRBV6-6; cdr3_aa: CASSYPGMGQETQYF; cdr3_nt: TGTGCCAGCAGTTACCCAGGGATGGGGCAAGAGACCCAGTACTTC
clone_size: few; j_call: TRBJ2-2; d_call: .; v_call: TRBV12-3/TRBV12-4; cdr3_aa: CASSFQVRPDFNTGELFF; cdr3_nt: TGTGCCAGCAGCTTCCAGGTCCGTCCCGATTTCAACACCGGGGAGCTGTTTTTT
clone_size: .; j_call: TRBJ2-1; d_call: .; v_call: TRBV13; cdr3_aa: CASSSGDDNEQFF; cdr3_nt: TGTGCCAGCAGCTCGGGGGATGACAATGAGCAGTTCTTC
clone_size: few; j_call: TRBJ2-7; d_call: TRBD2; v_call: TRBV6-5; cdr3_aa: CASNRAGGYGEQYF; cdr3_nt: TGTGCCAGCAATCGGGCGGGGGGCTACGGCGAGCAGTACTTC
clone_size: .; j_call: TRBJ2-7; d_call: .; v_call: TRBV5-1; cdr3_aa: CASSVYDGYEQYF; cdr3_nt: TGCGCCAGCAGCGTTTATGATGGCTACGAGCAGTACTTC
clone_size: few; j_call: TRBJ2-3; d_call: .; v_call: TRBV4-3; cdr3_aa: CASSQEWISTDTQYF; cdr3_nt: TGCGCCAGCAGCCAAGAATGGATTAGCACAGATACGCAGTATTTT
clone_size: .; j_call: TRBJ1-5; d_call: .; v_call: TRBV3-1; cdr3_aa: CASSQGRVNNQPQHF; cdr3_nt: TGTGCCAGCAGCCAAGGCAGGGTAAACAATCAGCCCCAGCATTTT
clone_size: few; j_call: TRBJ2-7; d_call: TRBD2; v_call: TRBV6-5; cdr3_aa: CASSYGWDGGTEQYF; cdr3_nt: TGTGCCAGCAGTTACGGATGGGACGGGGGGACCGAGCAGTACTTC
clone_size: many; j_call: TRBJ2-5; d_call: .; v_call: TRBV15; cdr3_aa: CATREFSETQYF; cdr3_nt: TGTGCCACCAGGGAGTTTTCGGAGACCCAGTACTTC
clone_size: .; j_call: TRBJ1-6; d_call: .; v_call: TRBV20-1; cdr3_aa: CSARDVHPWTYNSPLHF; cdr3_nt: TGCAGTGCTAGAGATGTGCACCCGTGGACCTATAATTCACCCCTCCACTTT
clone_size: .; j_call: TRBJ2-2; d_call: .; v_call: TRBV7-6; cdr3_aa: CASSMGLNTGELFF; cdr3_nt: TGTGCCAGCAGCATGGGACTTAACACCGGGGAGCTGTTTTTT
clone_size: few; j_call: TRBJ2-5; d_call: TRBD1; v_call: TRBV24-1; cdr3_aa: CATSDTGQGAAETQYF; cdr3_nt: TGTGCCACCAGTGATACCGGGCAGGGGGCGGCGGAGACCCAGTACTTC
clone_size: .; j_call: TRBJ2-2; d_call: .; v_call: TRBV12-3/TRBV12-4; cdr3_aa: CASSFPGECTGELFF; cdr3_nt: TGTGCCAGCAGTTTCCCTGGGGAATGCACCGGGGAGCTGTTTTTT
clone_size: few; j_call: TRBJ2-2; d_call: TRBD1; v_call: TRBV5-1; cdr3_aa: CASSPRPGGTGELFF; cdr3_nt: TGCGCCAGCAGCCCGCGGCCAGGGGGCACCGGGGAGCTGTTTTTT